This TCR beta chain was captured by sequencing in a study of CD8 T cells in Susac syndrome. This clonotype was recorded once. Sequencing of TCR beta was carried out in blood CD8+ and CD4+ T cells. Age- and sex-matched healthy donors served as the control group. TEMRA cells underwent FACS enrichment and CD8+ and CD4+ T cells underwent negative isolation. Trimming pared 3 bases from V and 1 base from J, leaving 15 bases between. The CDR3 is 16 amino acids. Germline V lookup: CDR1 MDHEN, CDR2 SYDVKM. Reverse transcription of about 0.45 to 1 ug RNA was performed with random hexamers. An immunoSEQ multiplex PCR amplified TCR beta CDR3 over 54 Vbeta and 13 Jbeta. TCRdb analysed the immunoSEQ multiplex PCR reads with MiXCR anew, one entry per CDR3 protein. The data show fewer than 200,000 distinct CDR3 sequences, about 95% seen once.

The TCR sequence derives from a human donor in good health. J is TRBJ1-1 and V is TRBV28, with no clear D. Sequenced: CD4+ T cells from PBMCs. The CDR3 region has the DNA TGTGCCAGCAGTTTCCCTTCGCAGGAAGAGAACACTGAAGCTTTCTTT. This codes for CASSFPSQEENTEAFF.